This TCR beta chain was recovered during a study of blood T cell repertoires in COVID-19. Using immunoSEQ multiplex PCR, the repertoire was profiled, and TCRdb retains in-frame clones only, with some absent. The top ten hold under 2% of the sample, which has about 250,000 clones, around nine tenths seen once. The V gene's germline CDR1 is SGDLS and CDR2 YYNGEE. V shed 5 bases and J 3 bases; nucleotides not matched to a gene: 6. The CDR3 is 15 residues long. V gene TRBV9 combines with J gene TRBJ1-4, with TRBD1 matching 8 bases. Sequencing input: peripheral blood. The sequence derives from a woman aged 60-70 years who had recovered from COVID-19. The CDR3 is CASRYGTGPNEKLFF. CDR3 DNA: TGTGCCAGCAGGTATGGGACAGGACCTAATGAAAAACTGTTTTTT.